Listed here are 7 T cell receptor beta chains from one sample, sequenced in a study of early T cells in non-severe SARS-CoV-2 infection. One entry per CDR3 protein, called by TCRdb with MiXCR from the 5' RACE reads. This sample yields 90,000 or so distinct CDR3 sequences, of which around 14% are seen a single time; approximately 6% belongs to the top ten. Input material: whole blood. The receptors stem from an adult who was a healthcare worker with PCR-confirmed SARS-CoV-2 infection or an uninfected control (not recorded which).

V is TRBV7-2 and J is TRBJ2-2, with 10 bases identical to TRBD2. V was pared by 6 bases and J by 0 bases, with 1 base of the junction left unmatched. This CDR3 spans 15 amino acids. The germline gives CDR1 SGHTA, CDR2 FQGNSA. The CDR3 DNA reads TGTGCCAGCAGGCTAGCGGGAGCGAACACCGGGGAGCTGTTTTTT. Translation: CASRLAGANTGELFF. Full variable domain (outside the CDR3, taken from reference TRBV7-2 and TRBJ2-2): GAGVSQSPSNKVTEKGKDVELRCDPISGHTALYWYRQSLGQGLEFLIYFQGNSAPDKSGLPSDRFSAERTGGSVSTLTIQRTQQEDSAVYLCASRLAGANTGELFFGEGSRLTVL.

V usage is TRBV3-1 and J usage is TRBJ1-1, with unresolved D. Germline CDR1 LGHDT, CDR2 YNNKEL (reference sequence). The CDR3 runs 13 residues. V was clipped by 2 bases and J by 4 bases, with 8 bases between them. The CDR3 DNA reads as TGTGCCAGCAGCCAAAGTCGAGCCACTGAAGCTTTCTTT. It specifies CASSQSRATEAFF.

The V gene is TRBV5-5, the J gene TRBJ2-5, with 7 bases that match TRBD1. Unmatched junction bases numbered 5, after V lost 4 bases and J lost 5 bases. CDR1 and CDR2 from the germline V gene are SGHKS and YYEKEE (reference sequence). This CDR3 is 13 amino acids long. The CDR3 coding sequence is TGTGCCAGCAGCCCGACAGGGAGCGAGACCCAGTACTTC. Its translation is CASSPTGSETQYF.

The chain links TRBV6-2 or TRBV6-3 to TRBJ2-7; no clear D gene. Germline V lookup: CDR1 MNHEY, CDR2 SVGEGT. V was trimmed by 0 bases and J by 6 bases, leaving 27 bases between them. This CDR3 contains 19 residues. CDR3 region: CASSYSTGTATVQGFEQYF. CDR3 nucleotides: TGTGCCAGCAGTTACTCGACGGGTACGGCCACTGTCCAAGGGTTCGAGCAGTACTTC.

The gene calls are TRBV7-6 and TRBJ2-7, with 8 bases fitting TRBD1. V was clipped by 5 bases and J by 5 bases; unmatched bases: 11. The CDR3 covers 15 residues. Per the germline V gene, CDR1 is SGHVS and CDR2 is FNYEAQ. The CDR3 loop is CASSPGDRGRDEQYF. In nucleotides, the CDR3 is TGTGCCAGCAGCCCCGGTGACAGGGGAAGGGACGAGCAGTACTTC.

There are a few counts of this clonotype. This chain joins TRBV29-1 and TRBJ2-7, with unresolved D. The CDR3 contains 12 residues. The V and J ends lost 8 bases and 2 bases respectively, with 13 bases between them. Germline V gives CDR1 SQVTM, CDR2 ANQGSEA. This chain's CDR3 is CSTRDAAYEQYF. In DNA, the CDR3 is TGCAGCACCCGAGACGCAGCCTACGAGCAGTACTTC.

The sample holds a few counts of this clonotype. At one boundary the junction diverges from the germline segment, which might be a read error. The chain couples TRBV7-6 to TRBJ2-3, with TRBD2 matching 11 bases. Per germline, CDR1 SGHVS and CDR2 FNYEAQ. The CDR3 has 14 residues. The CDR3 sequence is CASSLAGGIDTQYF. CDR3 in DNA: TGTGCCAGCAGCCTAGCGGGAGGAATTGATACGCAGTATTTT. Using reference TRBV7-6 and TRBJ2-3 for the parts outside the CDR3, the full variable domain is GAGVSQSPRYKVTKRGQDVALRCDPISGHVSLYWYRQALGQGPEFLTYFNYEAQQDKSGLPNDRFSAERPEGSISTLTIQRTEQRDSAMYRCASSLAGGIDTQYFGPGTRLTVL.